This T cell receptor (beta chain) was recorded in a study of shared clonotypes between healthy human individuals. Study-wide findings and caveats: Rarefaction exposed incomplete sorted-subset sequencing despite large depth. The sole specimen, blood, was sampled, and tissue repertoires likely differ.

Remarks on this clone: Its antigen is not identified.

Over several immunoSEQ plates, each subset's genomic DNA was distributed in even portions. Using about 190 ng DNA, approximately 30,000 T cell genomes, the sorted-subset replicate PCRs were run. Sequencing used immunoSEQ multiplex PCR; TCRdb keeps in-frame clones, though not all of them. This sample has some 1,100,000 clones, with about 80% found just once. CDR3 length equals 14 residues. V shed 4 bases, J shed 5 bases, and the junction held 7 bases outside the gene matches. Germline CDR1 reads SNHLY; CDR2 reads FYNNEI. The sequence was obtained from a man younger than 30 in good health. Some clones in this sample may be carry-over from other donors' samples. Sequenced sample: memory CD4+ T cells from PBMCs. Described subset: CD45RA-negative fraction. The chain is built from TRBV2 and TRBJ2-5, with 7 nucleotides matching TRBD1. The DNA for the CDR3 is TGTGCCAGCAGTGGATTAATACAGGGGGAGACCCAGTACTTC. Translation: CASSGLIQGETQYF.